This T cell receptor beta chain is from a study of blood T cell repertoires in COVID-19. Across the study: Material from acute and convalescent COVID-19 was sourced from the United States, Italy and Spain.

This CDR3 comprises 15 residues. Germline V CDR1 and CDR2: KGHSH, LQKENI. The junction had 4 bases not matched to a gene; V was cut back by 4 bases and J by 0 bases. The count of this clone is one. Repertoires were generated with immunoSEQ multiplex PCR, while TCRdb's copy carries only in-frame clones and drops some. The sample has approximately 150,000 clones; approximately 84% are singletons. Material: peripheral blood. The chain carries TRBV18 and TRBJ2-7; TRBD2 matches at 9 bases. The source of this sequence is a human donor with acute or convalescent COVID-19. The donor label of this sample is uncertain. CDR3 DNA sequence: TGTGCCAGCTCACAGCCTAGCGGGGACTCCTACGAGCAGTACTTC. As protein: CASSQPSGDSYEQYF.